This is a list of T cell receptor beta chains from one sample in a study of early T cells in non-severe SARS-CoV-2 infection. Via MiXCR, TCRdb re-called the 5' RACE reads, giving one row per CDR3 protein. The data hold about 110,000 distinct CDR3 sequences, with roughly 10% observed a single time. The sequencing input was whole blood. These receptor sequences come from an adult who was a healthcare worker with PCR-confirmed SARS-CoV-2 infection or an uninfected control (not recorded which). Both conserved end residues are part of each CDR3. Each record gives: CDR3 protein, V gene, J gene.

cdr3_aa: CASSQEGLREGHNEQFF
v_call: TRBV4-1
j_call: TRBJ2-1

cdr3_aa: CASSIKGPNQPQHF
v_call: TRBV19
j_call: TRBJ1-5

cdr3_aa: CASSQGTSGSIGEQYF
v_call: TRBV3-1
j_call: TRBJ2-7

cdr3_aa: CSAHGAGVYNSPLHF
v_call: TRBV20-1
j_call: TRBJ1-6

cdr3_aa: CASSLPGGNSPLHF
v_call: TRBV28
j_call: TRBJ1-6

cdr3_aa: CSARGGTDTQYF
v_call: TRBV20-1
j_call: TRBJ2-3

cdr3_aa: CASSPRTSGGHTDTQYF
v_call: TRBV4-1
j_call: TRBJ2-3

cdr3_aa: CASSPRERDYNEQFF
v_call: TRBV6-5
j_call: TRBJ2-1

cdr3_aa: CASSERLNYGYTF
v_call: TRBV10-2
j_call: TRBJ1-2

cdr3_aa: CASSLNKDRKAFF
v_call: TRBV7-9
j_call: TRBJ1-1

cdr3_aa: CSVCAGSTDTQYF
v_call: TRBV29-1
j_call: TRBJ2-3

cdr3_aa: CSVVFLRDSLDTQYF
v_call: TRBV29-1
j_call: TRBJ2-3

cdr3_aa: CASSSVAGETGRNIQYF
v_call: TRBV28
j_call: TRBJ2-4

cdr3_aa: CASSGQQQYF
v_call: TRBV6-2/TRBV6-3
j_call: TRBJ2-7

cdr3_aa: CSARGQGYEQYF
v_call: TRBV20-1
j_call: TRBJ2-7

cdr3_aa: CASSLVAGDGGYTF
v_call: TRBV7-6
j_call: TRBJ1-2

cdr3_aa: CASSLRGANVLTF
v_call: TRBV27
j_call: TRBJ2-6

cdr3_aa: CASSSSFGSSYEQYF
v_call: TRBV7-6
j_call: TRBJ2-7

cdr3_aa: CSAEPYRAAPNFIIHEQYF
v_call: TRBV20-1
j_call: TRBJ2-7

cdr3_aa: CSAKKPGLANEQFF
v_call: TRBV20-1
j_call: TRBJ2-1

cdr3_aa: CASSYYSGTVAFF
v_call: TRBV7-2
j_call: TRBJ2-6

cdr3_aa: CASRPGGTYEQYF
v_call: TRBV7-9
j_call: TRBJ2-7

cdr3_aa: CASSGLAAYEQYF
v_call: TRBV25-1
j_call: TRBJ2-7

cdr3_aa: CASSYPPSMNTEAFF
v_call: TRBV6-6
j_call: TRBJ1-1

cdr3_aa: CASRQGVNQPQHF
v_call: TRBV7-9
j_call: TRBJ1-5

cdr3_aa: CASSHVTGTDLYGYTF
v_call: TRBV6-6
j_call: TRBJ1-2

cdr3_aa: CSASEQGKKLFF
v_call: TRBV20-1
j_call: TRBJ1-4

cdr3_aa: CASSLRGITRETQYF
v_call: TRBV5-1
j_call: TRBJ2-5

cdr3_aa: CASSFGASYNEQFF
v_call: TRBV7-9
j_call: TRBJ2-1

cdr3_aa: CASSLESEQFF
v_call: TRBV11-2
j_call: TRBJ2-1

cdr3_aa: CASSLAVFHSSSYNEQFF
v_call: TRBV7-9
j_call: TRBJ2-1

cdr3_aa: CSAKVGSGGLGQFF
v_call: TRBV20-1
j_call: TRBJ2-1

cdr3_aa: CASSPTGTGNNEQFF
v_call: TRBV12-3/TRBV12-4
j_call: TRBJ2-1

cdr3_aa: CASSLEYQETQYF
v_call: TRBV7-3
j_call: TRBJ2-5

cdr3_aa: CATTREEFSGANVLTF
v_call: TRBV19
j_call: TRBJ2-6

cdr3_aa: CASSLVGRSYEQYF
v_call: TRBV7-9
j_call: TRBJ2-7

cdr3_aa: CASSFSQATDTQYF
v_call: TRBV5-5
j_call: TRBJ2-3

cdr3_aa: CASSSGTQQETQYF
v_call: TRBV28
j_call: TRBJ2-5

cdr3_aa: CSARPTRQGRGETQYF
v_call: TRBV20-1
j_call: TRBJ2-5

cdr3_aa: CSAGENYGYTF
v_call: TRBV20-1
j_call: TRBJ1-2

cdr3_aa: CASSIDGNTDTQYF
v_call: TRBV11-3
j_call: TRBJ2-3

cdr3_aa: CASSLTIAGTNEQFF
v_call: TRBV7-2
j_call: TRBJ2-1

cdr3_aa: CASSPQGDYGYTF
v_call: TRBV18
j_call: TRBJ1-2

cdr3_aa: CASSLEQIAQETQYF
v_call: TRBV11-2
j_call: TRBJ2-5

cdr3_aa: CASSHRQGSKNIQYF
v_call: TRBV3-1
j_call: TRBJ2-4

cdr3_aa: CASSLGQAHQPQHF
v_call: TRBV5-1
j_call: TRBJ1-5

cdr3_aa: CASSPGQPPTNEKLFF
v_call: TRBV7-2
j_call: TRBJ1-4

cdr3_aa: CAISWGYEQYF
v_call: TRBV10-3
j_call: TRBJ2-7

cdr3_aa: CASSRIANTGELFF
v_call: TRBV14
j_call: TRBJ2-2

cdr3_aa: CASSPGGLNEQFF
v_call: TRBV28
j_call: TRBJ2-1

cdr3_aa: CSATALQGTHTGANVLTF
v_call: TRBV20-1
j_call: TRBJ2-6

cdr3_aa: CASSLEGRVTEAFF
v_call: TRBV5-4
j_call: TRBJ1-1

cdr3_aa: CASSLRSGTDTQYF
v_call: TRBV28
j_call: TRBJ2-3

cdr3_aa: CASSFRDREYGYTF
v_call: TRBV28
j_call: TRBJ1-2

cdr3_aa: CASSFDSGSKYEQYF
v_call: TRBV5-1
j_call: TRBJ2-7